The 26 T cell receptor beta chains below come from one sample, sequenced in a study of CD8 T cells in ankylosing spondylitis. TCRdb itself ran the 5' RACE reads through MiXCR, one entry per CDR3 protein. The data show around 39,000 distinct CDR3 sequences, with about 15% seen just once and approximately 43% held by the top ten. Material for sequencing was blood. These receptors all stem from a male donor with ankylosing spondylitis or in good health (not recorded which).

This clonotype was detected a few times. This chain connects TRBV12-3 or TRBV12-4 to TRBJ2-1, with 12 bases that match TRBD2. V shed 3 bases and J 5 bases; nucleotides not matched to a gene: 8. This CDR3 comprises 17 residues. Here the CDR3 reads CASSFLAWTSGNNEQFF. Here the CDR3 DNA reads TGTGCCAGCAGTTTTCTGGCCTGGACTAGCGGGAACAATGAGCAGTTCTTC.

The chain couples TRBV28 to TRBJ1-4; D gene uncertain. The CDR3 runs to 13 residues. The V gene lost 4 bases and the J gene lost 8 bases, with 11 bases spanning the gap. Germline values: CDR1 MDHEN, CDR2 SYDVKM. The CDR3 region is CASSSPGREKLFF. CDR3 DNA sequence: TGTGCCAGCAGTTCTCCTGGTCGGGAAAAACTGTTTTTT.

The CDR3 DNA reads TGTGCCAGCAGTTACTCGACGACTAGGACCTACAATGAGCAGTTCTTC. It translates to CASSYSTTRTYNEQFF. The chain has TRBV6-2 or TRBV6-3 and TRBJ2-1; TRBD2 is a possible D gene (6 bases). Germline V CDR1 and CDR2: MNHEY, SVGEGT. CDR3 length: 16 residues. V was cut by 0 bases and J by 2 bases, with 11 bases left in between.

This clonotype was observed a handful of times. The rearrangement links TRBV12-3 or TRBV12-4 to TRBJ1-3; no clear D gene. V was pared by 3 bases and J by 7 bases, with 10 bases between. The CDR3 has 13 amino acids. The CDR3 protein is CASSFTGENTIYF. The CDR3, as DNA: TGTGCCAGCAGTTTCACGGGTGAGAACACCATATATTTT.

This clonotype was observed a few times. The chain couples TRBV27 to TRBJ1-1; TRBD1 might be the D (5 bases). Trimming shortened V by 6 bases and J by 0 bases, and 17 bases separated the two germline ends. The CDR3 sequence is 16 residues long. The germline CDR1 and CDR2 sequences are MNHEY and SMNVEV (reference sequence). CDR3 sequence reads: CASRKTTELLNTEAFF. The CDR3 DNA follows: TGTGCCAGCAGGAAAACGACAGAGCTCTTGAACACTGAAGCTTTCTTT.

This clonotype was seen more than once but under ten times. The chain joins TRBV6-1 to TRBJ2-2; 7 bases line up with TRBD2. V lost 10 bases, J lost 6 bases, and 11 bases stayed unmatched. Germline assignment: CDR1 MNHNS and CDR2 SASEGT. The CDR3 totals 14 residues. The DNA of the CDR3 is TGTGCCATTGGGGGGGGTAGTCCCGCCGGGGAGCTGTTTTTT. This codes for CAIGGGSPAGELFF.

This clonotype was observed many times. The rearrangement links TRBV28 to TRBJ1-1; D remains unclear. The ends were cut back, 6 bases at V and 0 bases at J, with 5 bases in the middle. Germline CDR1 reads MDHEN; CDR2 reads SYDVKM. The CDR3 is made up of 12 amino acids. As DNA, the CDR3 is TGTGCCAGCAGGAGGATGAACACTGAAGCTTTCTTT. Amino acid sequence: CASRRMNTEAFF.

This chain joins TRBV4-3 and TRBJ2-2; D remains unclear. Between the trimmed V and J ends, which lost 0 bases and 6 bases, there was a span of 8 bases. Germline V gene sequence: CDR1 LGHNA, CDR2 YSLEER. The CDR3 has 14 residues. CDR3 DNA sequence: TGCGCCAGCAGCCAAGATACGGCCGCCGGGGAGCTGTTTTTT. This translates into CASSQDTAAGELFF.

V is TRBV11-2 and J is TRBJ2-1, with D tentatively TRBD2 (6 bases). Germline V gene lookup returns CDR1 SGHAT and CDR2 FQNNGV. This CDR3 comprises 16 residues. V was clipped by 5 bases and J by 4 bases, with 18 bases between them. The CDR3 here is CASSPGGWLAYNEQFF. The CDR3 nucleotides read TGTGCCAGCAGCCCTGGGGGGTGGCTAGCGTACAATGAGCAGTTCTTC.

This clonotype was seen only a few times. The chain combines TRBV6-5 with TRBJ2-2; 8 positions agree with TRBD2. This CDR3 region has 15 residues. The trim removed 6 bases at V and 3 bases at J, leaving 6 bases unmatched. The germline V gene has CDR1 MNHEY and CDR2 SVGAGI. This CDR3 is CASRQSGRDTGELFF. The CDR3 DNA follows: TGTGCCAGCAGACAGAGCGGGAGAGACACCGGGGAGCTGTTTTTT.

V usage is TRBV7-3 and J usage is TRBJ2-6; D might be TRBD2 (5 bases). The V gene's germline CDR1 is SGHTA and CDR2 FQGTGA. The V and J ends lost 5 bases and 2 bases respectively, with 13 bases between them. The CDR3 spans 16 residues. The CDR3 reads CASSISPGAGANVLTF. DNA for the CDR3: TGTGCCAGCAGCATTTCCCCCGGGGCTGGGGCCAACGTCCTGACTTTC.

The chain uses TRBV20-1 and TRBJ2-7; perhaps TRBD1 as D (6 bases). V lost 7 bases to trimming and J lost 3 bases, with 13 bases between them. This CDR3 contains 12 residues. Germline V lookup: CDR1 DFQATT, CDR2 SNEGSKA (reference sequence). The CDR3 here is CSVAGQSYEQYF. CDR3 nucleotide sequence: TGCAGTGTCGCCGGACAGAGCTACGAGCAGTACTTC.

The rearrangement uses TRBV5-1 and TRBJ2-3; TRBD1 is a possible D gene (6 bases). Looked up from germline, CDR1 is SGHRS and CDR2 is YFSETQ. The CDR3 totals 14 residues. The V end lost 1 base, the J end lost 5 bases, and 11 bases lay between the germline ends. CDR3 coding DNA: TGCGCCAGCAGCTTGTACAGGGAAGAAGATACGCAGTATTTT. Protein sequence: CASSLYREEDTQYF.

A few counts support this clonotype. The V and J genes are TRBV29-1 and TRBJ2-2, with 11 bases matching TRBD1. After removal of 6 bases from V and 1 base from J, the junction contained 10 bases not matched to a gene. The CDR3 extends over 17 amino acids. Germline loops: CDR1 SQVTM, CDR2 ANQGSEA. CDR3 in amino acids: CSVQEGTGGKNTGELFF. The CDR3 DNA reads TGCAGCGTCCAGGAGGGGACAGGGGGAAAGAACACCGGGGAGCTGTTTTTT.

This chain uses TRBV9 with TRBJ2-7; a possible D gene is TRBD2 (6 bases). Germline CDR1 and CDR2: SGDLS and YYNGEE. This CDR3 has 14 amino acids. Deletions cut 2 bases from V and 1 base from J, with 10 bases between. CDR3 in amino acids: CASSVGGNSYEQYF. CDR3 DNA sequence: TGTGCCAGCAGCGTGGGCGGGAATTCCTACGAGCAGTACTTC.

This clonotype has more than one count but fewer than ten. The V gene is TRBV11-2, the J gene TRBJ2-1; D is ambiguous. The CDR3 runs 15 residues. Germline V gene data show CDR1 as SGHAT and CDR2 as FQNNGV. Trimming left V 3 bases short and J 0 bases short, with 9 bases between. CDR3 sequence (DNA): TGTGCCAGCAGCTTCGATAGAGGCTCCTACAATGAGCAGTTCTTC. Its translation: CASSFDRGSYNEQFF.

This clonotype has a handful of counts. V is TRBV15 and J is TRBJ1-5; D not resolved. The CDR3 loop spans 15 amino acids. The germline CDR1 and CDR2 sequences are LNHNV and YYDKDF (reference sequence). V was shortened by 3 bases and J by 3 bases, with 12 bases between the two germline ends. The DNA for the CDR3 is TGTGCCACCAGCAGGGGAGACACGATCAATCAGCCCCAGCATTTT. This encodes CATSRGDTINQPQHF.

This clonotype turned up a few times. The chain links TRBV12-3 or TRBV12-4 to TRBJ2-2; D might be TRBD1 (5 bases). This CDR3 has 14 amino acids. The V and J ends lost 4 bases and 5 bases respectively, with 11 bases between them. The CDR3 protein is CASSSRAETGELFF. In DNA form, the CDR3 reads TGTGCCAGCAGTTCCAGGGCGGAGACCGGGGAGCTGTTTTTT.

The chain combines TRBV4-1 with TRBJ2-1; D call uncertain. The CDR3 sequence is 14 residues long. Germline V gives CDR1 MGHRA, CDR2 YSYEKL. V shed 1 base and J shed 5 bases, with 9 bases lying between them. The DNA for the CDR3 is TGCGCCAGCAGCCAAGTCAGGCGTAACAATGAGCAGTTCTTC. This codes for CASSQVRRNNEQFF.

The chain carries TRBV20-1 and TRBJ2-5; D remains unclear. This CDR3 region has 12 residues. Trimming stripped 6 bases from V and 5 bases from J, with 13 bases between. Per germline, CDR1 DFQATT and CDR2 SNEGSKA (reference sequence). The CDR3 DNA follows: TGCAGTGCGCCTGAAGCACGGGAGACCCAGTACTTC. It is translated as CSAPEARETQYF.

This clonotype was found a few times. The chain links TRBV6-5 to TRBJ1-4; 7 nucleotides align to TRBD1. This CDR3 has 15 residues. J was trimmed by 4 bases and V by 1 base; bases with no gene match: 3. Germline CDR1 and CDR2: MNHEY and SVGAGI. The CDR3 region has the DNA TGTGCCAGCAGTTACTACAGGGGCAGTAATGAAAAACTGTTTTTT. This encodes CASSYYRGSNEKLFF.

V usage is TRBV7-9 and J usage is TRBJ2-7; D is undetermined. This CDR3 contains 14 residues. V was pared by 1 base and J by 7 bases, with 14 bases between. In germline, CDR1 is SEHNR, CDR2 FQNEAQ (reference sequence). The CDR3 reads CASSLESAAWEQYF. The CDR3 DNA follows: TGTGCCAGCAGCTTAGAGTCGGCAGCGTGGGAGCAGTACTTC.

In DNA, the CDR3 is TGTGCCAGCAGACTTCAGGGTTTATCTGAAAAACTGTTTTTT. Its protein product is CASRLQGLSEKLFF. This chain uses TRBV28 with TRBJ1-4, with D perhaps TRBD1 (5 bases). With 6 bases removed from V and 7 bases from J, the gap between germline ends came to 15 bases. Germline V gene lookup returns CDR1 MDHEN and CDR2 SYDVKM. This CDR3 spans 14 amino acids.

The gene calls are TRBV27 and TRBJ2-2; TRBD2 aligns across 7 bases. Losses at the gene ends were 1 base for V and 4 bases for J; bases not matched to a gene: 3. Germline CDR1 reads MNHEY; CDR2 reads SMNVEV (reference sequence). This CDR3 comprises 15 residues. CDR3 sequence reads: CASSLWPSGTGELFF. Written as DNA, the CDR3 is TGTGCCAGCAGTTTATGGCCTAGCGGCACCGGGGAGCTGTTTTTT.

The V call is TRBV24-1, the J call TRBJ2-3; D gene uncertain. V was clipped by 1 base and J by 0 bases, with 7 bases between them. Germline lookup yields CDR1 KGHDR and CDR2 SFDVKD. This CDR3 spans 15 amino acids. The CDR3 loop is CATSDFGDSTDTQYF. CDR3 nucleotide sequence: TGTGCCACCAGTGATTTTGGCGATAGCACAGATACGCAGTATTTT.

This clonotype has only a few counts. This chain joins TRBV5-1 and TRBJ1-1; 8 bases match TRBD1. Germline CDR1 reads SGHRS; CDR2 reads YFSETQ. Trimming at V came to 2 bases and at J to 5 bases, leaving 5 bases not matched to a gene. The CDR3 runs to 14 residues. DNA for the CDR3: TGCGCCAGCAGCTTCCAGGGGGCGCATACTGAAGCTTTCTTT. It yields the protein CASSFQGAHTEAFF.